Sequencing of this T cell receptor beta chain was carried out in a study of graft-versus-host responses after intestinal transplantation. Turning to this clone: Its antigen remains unknown.

Profiling relied on immunoSEQ multiplex PCR, and the TCRdb table lists in-frame clones only, not all of them. The data show 95,000 to 150,000 clones, with 90% to 95% seen just once and around 0.12% held by the top ten. With 4 bases removed from V and 0 bases from J, the gap between germline ends came to 16 bases. The V gene's germline CDR1 is LNHDA and CDR2 SQIVND (reference sequence). The CDR3 contains 18 residues. The chain joins TRBV19 to TRBJ2-6, with D tentatively TRBD1 (6 bases). The sequences come from unstimulated CD4+ T cells sorted from spleen or lymph node cells, collected before intestinal transplant. The sequence derives from a human donor who received an intestinal transplant. This chain's CDR3 is CASSTQWTESSGANVLTF. The CDR3 DNA reads as TGTGCCAGTAGTACCCAGTGGACAGAAAGCTCTGGGGCCAACGTCCTGACTTTC.